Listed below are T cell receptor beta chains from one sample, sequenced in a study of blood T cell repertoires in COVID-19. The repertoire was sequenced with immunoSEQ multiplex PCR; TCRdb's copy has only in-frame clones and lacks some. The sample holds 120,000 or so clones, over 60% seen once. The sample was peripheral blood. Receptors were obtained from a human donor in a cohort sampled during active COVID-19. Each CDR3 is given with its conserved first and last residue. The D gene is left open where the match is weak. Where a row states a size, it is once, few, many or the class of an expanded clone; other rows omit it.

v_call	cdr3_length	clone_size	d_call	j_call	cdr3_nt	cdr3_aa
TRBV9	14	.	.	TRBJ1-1	TGTGCCAGCAGCGCCTCTGGGGGGGGGACTGAAGCTTTCTTT	CASSASGGGTEAFF
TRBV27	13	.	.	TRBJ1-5	TGTGCCAGCAGTTTATCCTCTGATCAGCCCCAGCATTTT	CASSLSSDQPQHF
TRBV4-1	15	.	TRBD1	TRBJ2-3	TGCGCCACCCGGGACAGGGATGTTGGTTCAGATACGCAGTATTTT	CATRDRDVGSDTQYF
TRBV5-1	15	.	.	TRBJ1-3	TGCGCCAGCAGCTTTGGGGCGACAGATCGAAACACCATATATTTT	CASSFGATDRNTIYF
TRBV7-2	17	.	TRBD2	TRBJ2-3	TGTGCCAGCAGCCTAGCCACGGCGGGAGGCCCCACAGATACGCAGTATTTT	CASSLATAGGPTDTQYF
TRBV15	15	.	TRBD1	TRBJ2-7	TGTGCCTCCAGCAGAGACAGGGGCGGGTCCTACGAGCAGTACTTC	CASSRDRGGSYEQYF
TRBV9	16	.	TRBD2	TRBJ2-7	TGTGCCAGCAGCGTAGGAGGTAGCGGGGAGTCCTACGAGCAGTACTTC	CASSVGGSGESYEQYF
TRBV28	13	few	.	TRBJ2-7	TGTGCCAGCAGTGTTAGCGTGACCTACGAGCAGTACTTC	CASSVSVTYEQYF
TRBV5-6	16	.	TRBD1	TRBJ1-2	TGTGCCAGCAGCTTGGGCCGACAGGGGACCCTTTATGGCTACACCTTC	CASSLGRQGTLYGYTF
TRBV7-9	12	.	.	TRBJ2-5	TGTGCCAGCAGCTCAGTCGAAGAGACCCAGTACTTC	CASSSVEETQYF
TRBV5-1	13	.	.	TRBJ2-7	TGCGCCAGCAGCTTGGTCGTGGGGGCCGAGCAGTACTTC	CASSLVVGAEQYF
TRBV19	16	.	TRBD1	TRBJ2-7	TGTGCCAGTAGTGTCCCCGGGACAGGGGGAACCTACGAGCAGTACTTC	CASSVPGTGGTYEQYF
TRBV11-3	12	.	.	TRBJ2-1	TGTGCCAGCAGCTCCAGACAGGACGTTCAGTTCTTC	CASSSRQDVQFF
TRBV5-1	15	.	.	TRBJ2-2	TGCGCCAGCAGCTTGGTAATGGGGGAGGCCGGGGAGCTGTTTTTT	CASSLVMGEAGELFF
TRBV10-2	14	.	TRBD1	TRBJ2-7	TGCGCCAGCAGTGATCGGACAGGGAGGTACGAGCAGTACTTC	CASSDRTGRYEQYF
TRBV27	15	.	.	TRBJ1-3	TGTGCCAGCAGTTCAGACAGTAACTCTGGAAACACCATATATTTT	CASSSDSNSGNTIYF